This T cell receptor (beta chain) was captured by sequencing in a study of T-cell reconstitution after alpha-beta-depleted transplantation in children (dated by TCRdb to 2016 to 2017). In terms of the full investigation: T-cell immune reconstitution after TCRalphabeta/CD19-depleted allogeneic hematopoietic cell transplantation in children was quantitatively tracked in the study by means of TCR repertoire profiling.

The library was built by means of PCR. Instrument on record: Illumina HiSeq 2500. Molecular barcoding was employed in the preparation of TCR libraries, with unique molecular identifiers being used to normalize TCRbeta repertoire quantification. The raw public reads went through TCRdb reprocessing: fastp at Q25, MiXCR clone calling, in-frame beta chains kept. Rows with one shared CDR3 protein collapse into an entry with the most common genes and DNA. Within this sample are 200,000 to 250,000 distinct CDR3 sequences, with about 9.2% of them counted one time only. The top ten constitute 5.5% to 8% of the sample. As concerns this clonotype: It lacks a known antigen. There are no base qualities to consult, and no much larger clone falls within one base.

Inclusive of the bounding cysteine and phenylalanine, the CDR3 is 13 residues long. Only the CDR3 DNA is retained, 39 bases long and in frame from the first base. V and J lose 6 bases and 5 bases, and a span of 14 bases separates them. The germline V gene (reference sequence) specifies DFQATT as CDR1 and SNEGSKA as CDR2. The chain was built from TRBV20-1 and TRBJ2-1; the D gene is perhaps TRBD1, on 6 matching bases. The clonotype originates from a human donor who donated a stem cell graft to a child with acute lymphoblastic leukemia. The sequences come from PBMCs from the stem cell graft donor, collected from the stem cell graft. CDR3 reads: CSASTGTHNEQFF. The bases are TGCAGTGCCAGTACGGGGACACACAATGAGCAGTTCTTC.